These T cell receptor beta chains were read from a single sample in a study of blood T cell repertoires in COVID-19. Measured with immunoSEQ multiplex PCR; TCRdb has only the in-frame clones, and not every one. The data contain 200,000 to 250,000 clones, about 80% of them seen just once; the ten biggest clones take up roughly 3%. The specimen sequenced was peripheral blood. The receptors derive from a young woman who had recovered from COVID-19. CDR3s include the opening cysteine and the closing phenylalanine or tryptophan. Rows give clone size only sometimes, using once, few, many, or a class for an expanded clone.

v_gene	j_gene	abundance	CDR3aa
TRBV6-1	TRBJ2-5	few	CASSEGATQYF
TRBV12-5	TRBJ1-5	NA	CASGFLPPTGSSSNQPQHF
TRBV28	TRBJ1-5	few	CASIQAPIVNQPQHF
TRBV19	TRBJ2-7	once	CASSMGALGTSYEQYF
TRBV2	TRBJ1-2	once	CASRTPNDYGYTF
TRBV9	TRBJ2-3	NA	CASSYDTGTDTQYF
TRBV5-1	TRBJ1-1	NA	CASSFSIDRVDTEAFF
TRBV5-1	TRBJ2-1	few	CASSLVQGVYNEQFF
TRBV30	TRBJ1-4	few	CAWSPPGQGDEKLFF
TRBV4-1	TRBJ2-7	NA	CASSWGRGYEQYF
TRBV5-1	TRBJ1-2	once	CASSIGGGGYTF
TRBV7-4	TRBJ2-5	once	CASSSTRWRQETQYF
TRBV27	TRBJ2-1	NA	CASSFEEGHEQFF
TRBV24-1	TRBJ2-3	NA	CATSTPDGEGGRTDTQYF
TRBV30	TRBJ1-6	few	CAWSGQGDSPLHF
TRBV11-2	TRBJ2-7	NA	CASSRISIYEQYF
TRBV7-6	TRBJ2-3	NA	CASSSTSGRTADTQYF
TRBV5-1	TRBJ2-1	NA	CASSLEGLIYNEQFF
TRBV28	TRBJ2-1	once	CASSFSAGGPGEQFF
TRBV9	TRBJ1-2	NA	CASSESRGAAFRDYGYTF
TRBV24-1	TRBJ2-1	NA	CATSDPGADISDEQFF
TRBV11-2	TRBJ1-5	NA	CASSLTAYSNQPQHF
TRBV7-9	TRBJ2-2	NA	CASSLWTGTTGELFF
TRBV7-9	TRBJ2-3	few	CASSFTSGSSDTQYF
TRBV6-4	TRBJ2-7	once	CASSAVLAGNYEQYF
TRBV6-5	TRBJ1-1	NA	CASRPPGQGAVRAFF
TRBV7-9	TRBJ1-2	NA	CASSSPGQGYYGYTF
TRBV3-1/TRBV3-2	TRBJ2-1	NA	CASSRTVSSYNEQFF
TRBV27	TRBJ2-1	NA	CASSSRYTGIDDNEQFF
TRBV10-2	TRBJ1-1	NA	CASSGDRVAEAFF
TRBV5-4	TRBJ2-1	NA	CASSSGLDGVNEQFF
TRBV27	TRBJ2-7	NA	CASSLGGEQYF
TRBV2	TRBJ2-7	NA	CASKIVAEYEQYF
TRBV7-2	TRBJ2-1	NA	CASSISGRVSYNEQFF
TRBV5-6	TRBJ2-5	once	CASSLVRSPEETQYF
TRBV7-3	TRBJ2-5	NA	CASSLTVAGRGETQYF
TRBV27	TRBJ2-3	NA	CASSKSASTDTQYF
TRBV4-2	TRBJ2-4	NA	CASSQESGTGGSQYF
TRBV9	TRBJ2-5	NA	CASSVSPGTGNQETQYF
TRBV10-3	TRBJ1-2	NA	CAISGDSYGYTF
TRBV28	TRBJ1-2	NA	CASSRTGGGYGYTF
TRBV5-6	TRBJ2-7	once	CASSLEGGNTVYEQYF
TRBV3-1/TRBV3-2	TRBJ2-6	NA	CASSPGFSGANVLTF
TRBV19	TRBJ2-2	NA	CAMRGQGAGELFF
TRBV7-9	TRBJ2-7	few	CASSSIYEQYF
TRBV27	TRBJ1-2	NA	CASSSPTGGSYGYTF
TRBV19	TRBJ2-2	NA	CASSIFGNAGELFF
TRBV7-3	TRBJ2-5	NA	CASSFQPTTSGSTQYF